The 20 T cell receptor beta chains listed next were all sequenced from one sample in a study of T-cell reconstitution after alpha-beta-depleted transplantation in children. Library preparation (for TCRbeta) was performed with unique molecular identifiers. TCRdb analysed the PCR reads with MiXCR anew, one entry per CDR3 protein. The sample includes about 120,000 distinct CDR3 sequences, 9% to 12% of them seen just once. The specimen comprised PBMCs, sampled before TCRalphabeta/CD19-depleted stem cell transplant. Receptors originate from a boy between 2 and 10 years old with acute lymphoblastic leukemia, due to receive a stem cell transplant.

Many counts were recorded for this clonotype. The J gene is TRBJ2-3, the V gene TRBV5-1; weak D call: TRBD2 (5 bases). Germline lookup yields CDR1 SGHRS and CDR2 YFSETQ. The CDR3 length is 14 residues. Trimming cost V 4 bases and J 2 bases, with 11 bases left between them. CDR3 sequence (DNA): TGCGCCAGCAGCCTGGATAGCGACACAGATACGCAGTATTTT. Translation: CASSLDSDTDTQYF.

This clonotype has a count of ten or more. The J gene is TRBJ2-7, the V gene TRBV7-8, with 7 bases lining up with TRBD2. Germline CDR1 and CDR2: SGHVS and FQNEAQ. Trimming cost V 2 bases and J 2 bases; bases outside gene matches: 3. The CDR3 totals 14 residues. CDR3 protein: CASSLSAGAYEQYF. CDR3 DNA sequence: TGTGCCAGCAGCTTAAGCGCGGGAGCCTACGAGCAGTACTTC.

This clonotype was counted at least ten times. The chain has TRBV6-1 and TRBJ1-1; tentatively, D is TRBD1 (5 bases). CDR3 size: 14 residues. Germline V gene data show CDR1 as MNHNS and CDR2 as SASEGT. Trimming stripped 4 bases from V and 4 bases from J, with 13 bases between. CDR3 sequence: CASSVPWGGTEAFF. As DNA, the CDR3 is TGTGCCAGCAGTGTCCCATGGGGGGGCACTGAAGCTTTCTTT.

This clonotype was observed many times. V is TRBV12-3 or TRBV12-4 and J is TRBJ1-5; 9 nucleotides align to TRBD1. The length of the CDR3 is 14 residues. The V segment lost 1 base and the J segment 7 bases; nucleotides outside the gene matches: 2. CDR3 protein: CASSLGTGVQPQHF. The CDR3 coding sequence is TGTGCCAGCAGTTTAGGGACAGGGGTCCAGCCCCAGCATTTT.

The rearrangement links TRBV7-8 to TRBJ2-1, with 13 bases fitting TRBD2. V gave up 4 bases and J gave up 4 bases; unmatched junction bases: 4. Germline V gene sequence: CDR1 SGHVS, CDR2 FQNEAQ. The CDR3 is 16 residues long. The CDR3 DNA reads TGTGCCAGCAGCTCCCAGGGACTAGCGGGATACAATGAGCAGTTCTTC. It specifies CASSSQGLAGYNEQFF.

The V call is TRBV5-4, the J call TRBJ2-1, with 13 positions matching TRBD2. Trimming removed 2 bases from V and 3 bases from J; junction bases left unmatched: 8. The CDR3 totals 18 residues. Germline lookup yields CDR1 SGHNT and CDR2 YYREEE (reference sequence). The CDR3 coding sequence is TGTGCCAGCAGCTTTGAACTAGCGGGAGGGCCGGGCTACAATGAGCAGTTCTTC. Amino acid sequence: CASSFELAGGPGYNEQFF. The entire variable domain, with the rest obtained from reference TRBV5-4 and TRBJ2-1, is as follows: ETGVTQSPTHLIKTRGQQVTLRCSSQSGHNTVSWYQQALGQGPQFIFQYYREEENGRGNFPPRFSGLQFPNYSSELNVNALELDDSALYLCASSFELAGGPGYNEQFFGPGTRLTVL.

Remarks on this clonotype: A junction end diverges from the germline sequence, so it may reflect a read error. The rearrangement joins TRBV6-1 to TRBJ2-1, with a weak D call TRBD2 (5 bases). CDR1 is MNHNS and CDR2 is SASEGT in the germline V gene. The CDR3 runs 14 residues. CDR3 residues: CSSSENYGKDEQFF. CDR3 coding DNA: TGTTCCAGCAGTGAAAATTACGGGAAAGATGAGCAGTTCTTC.

This sequence joins TRBV18 and TRBJ1-5, with a tentative D call TRBD1 (5 bases). V lost 2 bases and J 0 bases, leaving 11 bases between the germline ends. CDR3 length: 16 residues. Per germline, CDR1 KGHSH and CDR2 LQKENI. CDR3 nucleotide sequence: TGTGCCAGCTCACCAATCAGGGCGTTTAGCAATCAGCCCCAGCATTTT. Translating it yields CASSPIRAFSNQPQHF.

The rearrangement links TRBV27 to TRBJ2-1; D perhaps matches TRBD2 (6 bases). Germline CDR1 is MNHEY and CDR2 is SMNVEV (reference sequence). V lost 5 bases to trimming and J lost 5 bases, with 22 bases between them. The CDR3 totals 17 residues. Written as DNA, the CDR3 is TGTGCCAGCAGTGCAAACTTAGCGGAGGGCATACACAATGAGCAGTTCTTC. It translates to CASSANLAEGIHNEQFF.

This clonotype was observed many times. The rearrangement uses TRBV12-3 or TRBV12-4 and TRBJ2-4, with TRBD1 matching over 9 bases. The ends lost 7 bases at V and 4 bases at J; junction bases unmatched: 5. The CDR3 is 14 residues long. CDR3 nucleotides: TGTGCCAGCACTCAGGACAGGGGTAAAAACATTCAGTACTTC. Encoded protein: CASTQDRGKNIQYF.

CDR3 sequence reads: CSANRPAFSTDTQYF. CDR3 coding DNA: TGCAGTGCCAATAGGCCTGCCTTTAGCACAGATACGCAGTATTTT. The J gene is TRBJ2-3, the V gene TRBV20-1; the D is unclear. CDR1 and CDR2 (germline): DFQATT, SNEGSKA (reference sequence). CDR3 length: 15 amino acids. The V end lost 6 bases, the J end lost 0 bases, and 16 bases lay between the germline ends.

At least ten counts were recorded for this clonotype. The genes are TRBV3-1 and TRBJ2-1; 12 bases line up with TRBD2. CDR1 and CDR2 (germline): LGHDT, YNNKEL (reference sequence). This CDR3 comprises 20 residues. Trimming took 4 bases from V and 0 from J; bases not matched to a gene: 13. This CDR3 is CASSREMGLAGPSSYNEQFF. The CDR3 DNA is TGTGCCAGCAGCCGAGAGATGGGACTAGCGGGCCCAAGCTCCTACAATGAGCAGTTCTTC.

This clonotype has a handful of counts. The CDR3 bases are TGCGCCAGCAGCCATTTACTAGCGGGGTACACCGGGGAGCTGTTTTTT. Translating gives CASSHLLAGYTGELFF. The chain is built from TRBV4-1 and TRBJ2-2; 10 bases agree with TRBD2. This CDR3 has 16 residues. Looked up from germline, CDR1 is MGHRA and CDR2 is YSYEKL. Trimming removed 3 bases from V and 3 bases from J; junction bases left unmatched: 4.

This clonotype was detected a few times. The CDR3 loop reads CASKGTGGTDTQYF. The DNA of the CDR3 is TGTGCCAGCAAAGGGACAGGGGGCACAGATACGCAGTATTTT. This rearrangement joins TRBV18 to TRBJ2-3, with TRBD1 matching over 10 bases. V shed 8 bases and J 1 base; nucleotides not matched to a gene: 3. This CDR3 contains 14 residues. Per the germline V gene, CDR1 is KGHSH and CDR2 is LQKENI.

The V and J genes are TRBV27 and TRBJ2-1; 9 bases align to TRBD1. The CDR3 has 14 amino acids. The germline V gene encodes CDR1 MNHEY and CDR2 SMNVEV (reference sequence). V lost 2 bases and J lost 9; bases outside the gene matches: 5. CDR3 sequence (DNA): TGTGCCAGCAGTTTACCCTCGACAGGGGGTGAGCAGTTCTTC. Its translation: CASSLPSTGGEQFF.

This clonotype was observed a handful of times. DNA of the CDR3: TGTGCCAGCAGCACCAAGGTTGCAGATACGCAGTATTTT. Its protein is CASSTKVADTQYF. The rearrangement links TRBV5-6 to TRBJ2-3; no clear D. The CDR3 is 13 residues long. CDR1 is SGHDT and CDR2 is YYEEEE in the germline V gene. The V end was cut by 4 bases, the J end by 4 bases, with 10 bases between.

This clonotype was observed a few times. The J gene is TRBJ2-1, the V gene TRBV6-1; tentative D call: TRBD1 (6 bases). The CDR3 is 14 residues long. The germline CDR1 and CDR2 sequences are MNHNS and SASEGT. The V gene lost 6 bases and the J gene lost 7 bases, with 16 bases spanning the gap. DNA of the CDR3: TGTGCCAGCAGGAACTTGGACAGCGAAAATGAGCAGTTCTTC. Translated, it gives CASRNLDSENEQFF.

This clonotype has more than one count but fewer than ten. The chain links TRBV6-1 to TRBJ1-2, with TRBD1 identical over 10 bases. The CDR3 sequence is 14 residues long. J was trimmed by 5 bases and V by 8 bases; bases with no gene match: 8. The germline gives CDR1 MNHNS, CDR2 SASEGT. CDR3 nucleotides: TGTGCCAGCGGACGTCCGGGACAGGGGTATGGCTACACCTTC. Translating it yields CASGRPGQGYGYTF.

The chain carries TRBV7-6 and TRBJ2-1, with a possible D match to TRBD2 (5 bases). Germline V gives CDR1 SGHVS, CDR2 FNYEAQ. The V end lost 0 bases, the J end lost 2 bases, and 14 bases lay between the germline ends. This CDR3 comprises 17 residues. The CDR3 loop is CASSLAPAEVTYNEQFF. The CDR3 DNA is TGTGCCAGCAGCTTAGCCCCCGCGGAGGTTACCTACAATGAGCAGTTCTTC. Looking up the rest from reference TRBV7-6 and TRBJ2-1 gives the full variable domain: GAGVSQSPRYKVTKRGQDVALRCDPISGHVSLYWYRQALGQGPEFLTYFNYEAQQDKSGLPNDRFSAERPEGSISTLTIQRTEQRDSAMYRCASSLAPAEVTYNEQFFGPGTRLTVL.

The rearrangement uses TRBV7-8 and TRBJ2-1, with 7 bases lining up with TRBD2. Germline loops: CDR1 SGHVS, CDR2 FQNEAQ. CDR3 length: 15 residues. The V gene end was trimmed by 0 bases and the J gene end by 6 bases; junction bases not matched to a gene: 5. Here the CDR3 DNA reads TGTGCCAGCAGCTTAGCGAGCGGGGTTAGCAATGAGCAGTTCTTC. It yields the protein CASSLASGVSNEQFF.